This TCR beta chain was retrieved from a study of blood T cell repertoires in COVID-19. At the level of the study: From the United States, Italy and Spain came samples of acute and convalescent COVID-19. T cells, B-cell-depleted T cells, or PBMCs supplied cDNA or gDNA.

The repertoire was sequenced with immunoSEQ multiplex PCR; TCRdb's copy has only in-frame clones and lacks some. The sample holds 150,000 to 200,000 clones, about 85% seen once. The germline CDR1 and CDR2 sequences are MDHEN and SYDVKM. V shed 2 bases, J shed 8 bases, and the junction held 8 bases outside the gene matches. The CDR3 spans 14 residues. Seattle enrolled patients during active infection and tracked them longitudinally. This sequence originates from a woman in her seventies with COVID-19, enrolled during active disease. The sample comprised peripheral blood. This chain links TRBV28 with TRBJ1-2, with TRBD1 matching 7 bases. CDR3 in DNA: TGTGCCAGCAGTTTAAGGCAGACAGGGCGAGGCTACACCTTC. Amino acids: CASSLRQTGRGYTF.